The 17 T cell receptor beta chains presented below share a single source sample, sequenced in a study of cytomegalovirus exposure and HLA in healthy donors (dated by TCRdb to 2016 to 2017). The protocol used for the library was the immunoSEQ multiplex PCR assay. For the multiplex PCR, a mixture combining 60 forward primers for TCR Vbeta segments and 13 reverse primers for TCR Jbeta segments was used. Sourced from immuneACCESS, this table was stored by TCRdb with only in-frame sequences that have V and J called. A share of the clones is absent; for the studies checked, an unresolved V gene accounts for under half, and the remainder has no known explanation. This sample lists more than 85,000 clones; approximately 87% were detected once. The ten largest clones represent about 2.5% of the sample. Material for sequencing was PBMCs. The origin of the receptors is a man aged 35-49 years in good health and CMV-seronegative.

The chain uses TRBV23-1 and TRBJ1-2; tentatively, D is TRBD1 (6 bases). TRBV23-1 is classed as an ORF, of uncertain function. Trimming removed 3 bases from V and 4 bases from J, with 18 bases in between. This CDR3 region has 16 residues. The CDR3 region has the DNA TGCGCCAGCAGTCACCCCCGAGCGGCCAGGGGCTATGGCTACACCTTC. Translation gives CASSHPRAARGYGYTF.

The table lists this clone with a count of one. The rearrangement joins TRBV30 to TRBJ1-3; tentative D call: TRBD1 (5 bases). CDR1 is GTSNPN and CDR2 is SVGIG in the germline V gene (reference sequence). V lost 4 bases and J 0 bases, leaving 16 bases between the germline ends. CDR3 length: 16 residues. The CDR3 region has the DNA TGTGCCTGGATTGGGGGGACTCTCCGCTCTGGAAACACCATATATTTT. It encodes CAWIGGTLRSGNTIYF.

This chain links TRBV5-1 with TRBJ2-3; TRBD2 aligns across 7 bases. Trimming removed 4 bases from V and 2 bases from J; junction bases left unmatched: 4. The CDR3 loop spans 14 amino acids. Germline lookup yields CDR1 SGHRS and CDR2 YFSETQ. The CDR3 loop reads CASSPGTTTDTQYF. CDR3 sequence (DNA): TGCGCCAGCAGCCCAGGGACTACCACAGATACGCAGTATTTT.

V usage is TRBV7-2 and J usage is TRBJ1-5, with D tentatively TRBD1 (5 bases). The CDR3 consists of 15 residues. Germline V gene data show CDR1 as SGHTA and CDR2 as FQGNSA. Deletions cut 5 bases from V and 4 bases from J, with 15 bases between. CDR3: CASSPRGRGNQPQHF. In DNA, the CDR3 is TGTGCCAGCAGCCCAAGGGGTAGGGGTAATCAGCCCCAGCATTTT.

The chain joins TRBV7-6 to TRBJ1-1; the match to TRBD1 covers 7 bases. Per germline, CDR1 SGHVS and CDR2 FNYEAQ. This CDR3 has 13 amino acids. The junction had 0 bases not matched to a gene; V was cut back by 4 bases and J by 1 base. CDR3 nucleotides: TGTGCCAGCAGCTGGACAGGGAACACTGAAGCTTTCTTT. This gives the protein CASSWTGNTEAFF.

V gene TRBV7-6 combines with J gene TRBJ2-2; D possibly corresponds to TRBD2 (5 bases). This CDR3 is 14 amino acids long. The germline V gene has CDR1 SGHVS and CDR2 FNYEAQ. Trimming shortened V by 3 bases and J by 4 bases, and 9 bases separated the two germline ends. The CDR3 DNA is TGTGCCAGCAGCTTTAGAACTAGCACCGGGGAGCTGTTTTTT. Translation gives CASSFRTSTGELFF.

This clone was seen more than once but under ten times. The V and J genes are TRBV9 and TRBJ2-7, with D maybe TRBD2 (6 bases). V shed 0 bases and J shed 3 bases, with 13 bases lying between them. CDR3 length: 15 residues. Germline V gene data show CDR1 as SGDLS and CDR2 as YYNGEE. The CDR3 DNA is TGTGCCAGCAGCGTAGTCCCAGCGGGCGTCTACGAGCAGTACTTC. This codes for CASSVVPAGVYEQYF.

The chain is built from TRBV6-1 and TRBJ2-3; perhaps TRBD1 as D (5 bases). The CDR3 contains 14 residues. The V end was cut by 3 bases, the J end by 0 bases, with 7 bases between. CDR1 and CDR2 from the germline V gene are MNHNS and SASEGT. The DNA for the CDR3 is TGTGCCAGCAGTGAGCAGGGAAGCACAGATACGCAGTATTTT. Its protein is CASSEQGSTDTQYF.

CDR3 bases: TGTGCCAGCAGCTTAACCCGGCGGGGGGGCTCCACCGGGGAGCTGTTTTTT. It is translated as CASSLTRRGGSTGELFF. This sequence joins TRBV11-1 and TRBJ2-2, with 9 bases matching TRBD2. J gave up 4 bases and V 2 bases, and 8 bases lay outside the gene matches. The CDR3 extends over 17 amino acids. Germline V lookup: CDR1 SGHAT, CDR2 FQDESV (reference sequence). The full variable domain, with the rest looked up from reference TRBV11-1 and TRBJ2-2, is EAEVAQSPRYKITEKSQAVAFWCDPISGHATLYWYRQILGQGPELLVQFQDESVVDDSQLPKDRFSAERLKGVDSTLKIQPAELGDSAMYLCASSLTRRGGSTGELFFGEGSRLTVL.

V usage is TRBV4-1 and J usage is TRBJ2-5; D possibly corresponds to TRBD1 (6 bases). This CDR3 spans 14 amino acids. The germline V gene has CDR1 MGHRA and CDR2 YSYEKL. Trimming shortened V by 4 bases and J by 0 bases, and 9 bases separated the two germline ends. For the CDR3, the DNA is TGCGCCAGCAGCCCTCAGGGGAACCAAGAGACCCAGTACTTC. It encodes CASSPQGNQETQYF.

This chain uses TRBV15 with TRBJ2-1, with 7 bases lining up with TRBD1. The CDR3 covers 15 residues. CDR1 is LNHNV and CDR2 is YYDKDF in the germline V gene (reference sequence). The J segment lost 2 bases and the V segment lost 4 bases, leaving 5 bases of the junction unmatched. The DNA of the CDR3 is TGTGCCACCAGCACCAGACAGGGTACCTACAATGAGCAGTTCTTC. Translation gives CATSTRQGTYNEQFF. The full variable domain, completed using reference TRBV15 and TRBJ2-1, is DAMVIQNPRYQVTQFGKPVTLSCSQTLNHNVMYWYQQKSSQAPKLLFHYYDKDFNNEADTPDNFQSRRPNTSFCFLDIRSPGLGDTAMYLCATSTRQGTYNEQFFGPGTRLTVL.

This clone was observed once. V gene TRBV7-9 combines with J gene TRBJ1-6; 7 positions agree with TRBD1. Per germline, CDR1 SEHNR and CDR2 FQNEAQ (reference sequence). The CDR3 is 15 residues long. With V trimmed by 0 bases and J by 7 bases, 3 bases remained unmatched. The CDR3 spells CASSLAGGRNSPLHF. The CDR3 DNA sequence: TGTGCCAGCAGCTTAGCAGGGGGCCGCAATTCACCCCTCCACTTT.

This clone has just a few counts. The rearrangement joins TRBV30 to TRBJ1-6; 7 bases are a match to TRBD1. The CDR3 is 12 amino acids. Trimming took 2 bases from V and 12 from J; bases not matched to a gene: 4. Germline V gene data show CDR1 as GTSNPN and CDR2 as SVGIG (reference sequence). DNA of the CDR3: TGTGCCTGGAGTAGACAGGGTGGACCCCTCCACTTT. Amino acids: CAWSRQGGPLHF.

The J gene is TRBJ2-1, the V gene TRBV1; TRBD2, as called in the table, went unchecked against the DNA. TRBV1 is a pseudogene segment. The CDR3 length is 20 residues. The CDR3 region is CTSSQPLRLAGGYSYNEQFF. In DNA form, the CDR3 reads TGCACCAGCAGCCAACCCCTGAGACTAGCGGGGGGGTATTCCTACAATGAGCAGTTCTTC.

V is TRBV10-3 and J is TRBJ2-1; TRBD1 aligns across 11 bases. Germline trimming cut 6 bases from V and 8 bases from J; bases unmatched to any gene: 12. CDR1 and CDR2 (germline): ENHRY, SYGVKD. CDR3 length: 16 residues. The CDR3 bases are TGTGCCATCAGATCAACCGGGACAGGGGGGATCGATGAGCAGTTCTTC. Translating gives CAIRSTGTGGIDEQFF.

The chain links TRBV7-2 to TRBJ2-7, with 12 bases that match TRBD2. The CDR3 runs 15 residues. The germline CDR1 and CDR2 sequences are SGHTA and FQGNSA. With 3 bases clipped from V and 9 bases from J, the junction kept 9 bases outside the gene matches. The CDR3 DNA reads TGTGCCAGCAGCTTGGTCTCTAGCGGGGGGGCTGGGCAGTACTTC. Protein: CASSLVSSGGAGQYF. The full variable domain, completed using reference TRBV7-2 and TRBJ2-7, is GAGVSQSPSNKVTEKGKDVELRCDPISGHTALYWYRQSLGQGLEFLIYFQGNSAPDKSGLPSDRFSAERTGGSVSTLTIQRTQQEDSAVYLCASSLVSSGGAGQYFGPGTRLTVT.

This chain links TRBV27 with TRBJ2-7; TRBD1 is a possible D gene (6 bases). Germline V lookup: CDR1 MNHEY, CDR2 SMNVEV (reference sequence). Between the trimmed V and J ends, which lost 4 bases and 3 bases, there was a span of 13 bases. This CDR3 comprises 14 residues. The CDR3 loop reads CASSWAGTLYEQYF. CDR3 DNA sequence: TGTGCCAGCAGTTGGGCAGGGACACTCTACGAGCAGTACTTC.